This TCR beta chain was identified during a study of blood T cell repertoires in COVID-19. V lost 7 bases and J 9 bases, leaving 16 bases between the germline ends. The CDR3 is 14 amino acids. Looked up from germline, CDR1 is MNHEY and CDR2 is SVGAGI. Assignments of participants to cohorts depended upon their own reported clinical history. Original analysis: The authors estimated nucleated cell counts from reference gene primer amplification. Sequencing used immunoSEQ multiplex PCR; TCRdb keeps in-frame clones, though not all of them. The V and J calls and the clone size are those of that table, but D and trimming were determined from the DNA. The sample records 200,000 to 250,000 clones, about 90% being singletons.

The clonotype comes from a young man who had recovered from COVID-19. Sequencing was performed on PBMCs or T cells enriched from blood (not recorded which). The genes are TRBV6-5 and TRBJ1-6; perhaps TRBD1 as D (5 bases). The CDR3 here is CASIWRPGGSPLHF. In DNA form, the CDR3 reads TGTGCCAGCATTTGGAGGCCGGGGGGTTCACCCCTCCACTTT.